These 9 T cell receptor beta chains originate from one sample sequenced in a study of cytomegalovirus exposure and HLA in healthy donors. Researchers ran the PCR with 60 Vbeta and 13 Jbeta primers. Here immunoSEQ multiplex PCR was the method, and the copy in TCRdb shows in-frame clones only, minus some. The sample consists of approximately 130,000 clones, under 90% of them appearing once. Sequenced sample: PBMCs. All receptors come from a woman aged 40 to 50 in good health and CMV-seronegative.

The chain uses TRBV10-3 and TRBJ1-2, with 9 bases matching TRBD1. With 6 bases clipped from V and 6 bases from J, the junction kept 11 bases outside the gene matches. This CDR3 is 15 amino acids long. Germline V gives CDR1 ENHRY, CDR2 SYGVKD. In DNA form, the CDR3 reads TGTGCCATCAGACAGGGGGCGGAGGTTAAGCATGGCTACACCTTC. The encoded protein is CAIRQGAEVKHGYTF.

The chain uses TRBV5-6 and TRBJ2-3; the match to TRBD1 covers 9 bases. Germline CDR1 SGHDT, CDR2 YYEEEE. This CDR3 has 14 residues. After removal of 2 bases from V and 4 bases from J, the junction contained 2 bases not matched to a gene. CDR3 residues: CASSFNRGPDTQYF. The CDR3 DNA reads TGTGCCAGCAGCTTCAACAGGGGGCCAGATACGCAGTATTTT.

This chain uses TRBV19 with TRBJ2-5; the match to TRBD2 covers 11 bases. The V gene's germline CDR1 is LNHDA and CDR2 SQIVND (reference sequence). CDR3 length: 16 residues. The J segment lost 4 bases and the V segment lost 5 bases, leaving 9 bases of the junction unmatched. Here the CDR3 reads CASSAVSGGAGETQYF. DNA for the CDR3: TGTGCCAGTAGTGCCGTTAGCGGGGGGGCGGGAGAGACCCAGTACTTC. The full variable domain, with the rest looked up from reference TRBV19 and TRBJ2-5, is DGGITQSPKYLFRKEGQNVTLSCEQNLNHDAMYWYRQDPGQGLRLIYYSQIVNDFQKGDIAEGYSVSREKKESFPLTVTSAQKNPTAFYLCASSAVSGGAGETQYFGPGTRLLVL.

The V and J genes are TRBV5-1 and TRBJ2-2, with TRBD2 matching 8 bases. The germline CDR1 and CDR2 sequences are SGHRS and YFSETQ. The CDR3 is 18 amino acids. V dropped 2 bases and J dropped 1; count of bases not matched to a gene: 10. The CDR3 here is CASSFLSPGGENTGELFF. The CDR3, as DNA: TGCGCCAGCAGCTTCCTTTCCCCGGGGGGGGAGAACACCGGGGAGCTGTTTTTT.

This clone was recorded once. The genes are TRBV6-4 and TRBJ1-2; D gene unclear. The CDR3 is made up of 13 amino acids. Germline CDR1 reads MRHNA; CDR2 reads SNTAGT. Trimming left V 0 bases short and J 5 bases short, with 7 bases between. CDR3 bases: TGTGCCAGCAGTGACTCTGGGCGTTATGGCTACACCTTC. This gives the protein CASSDSGRYGYTF.

V is TRBV27 and J is TRBJ1-2, with TRBD1 identical over 12 bases. There are 17 residues in the CDR3. V was clipped by 2 bases and J by 2 bases; unmatched bases: 6. CDR1 MNHEY and CDR2 SMNVEV come from the germline V gene (reference sequence). CDR3 sequence: CASSLGGQGARNYGYTF. CDR3 sequence (DNA): TGTGCCAGCAGTTTAGGGGGACAGGGGGCGCGGAACTATGGCTACACCTTC.

The chain recombines TRBV30 with TRBJ2-3; 7 positions agree with TRBD2. The V segment lost 3 bases and the J segment 1 base; nucleotides outside the gene matches: 4. This CDR3 region has 14 residues. Germline-derived CDR1 and CDR2 are GTSNPN and SVGIG (reference sequence). CDR3 sequence reads: CAWSPAGGTDTQYF. In DNA, the CDR3 is TGTGCCTGGAGCCCTGCGGGGGGCACAGATACGCAGTATTTT.

This chain connects TRBV6-1 to TRBJ2-1; D possibly corresponds to TRBD1 (6 bases). The CDR3 extends over 15 amino acids. V was cut by 3 bases and J by 5 bases, with 14 bases left in between. Germline V CDR1 and CDR2: MNHNS, SASEGT. As DNA, the CDR3 is TGTGCCAGCAGTGAGTGGTCAGGGGTTGACAATGAGCAGTTCTTC. Its protein is CASSEWSGVDNEQFF.

This clone appeared once. The V and J genes are TRBV29-1 and TRBJ2-1, with TRBD2 identical over 10 bases. CDR3 size: 16 residues. V lost 2 bases, J lost 3 bases, and 7 bases stayed unmatched. CDR1 and CDR2 from the germline V gene are SQVTM and ANQGSEA. The CDR3 DNA follows: TGCAGCGTTGAACTCCGGACTAGCGGAATCTACAATGAGCAGTTCTTC. Translated, it gives CSVELRTSGIYNEQFF.